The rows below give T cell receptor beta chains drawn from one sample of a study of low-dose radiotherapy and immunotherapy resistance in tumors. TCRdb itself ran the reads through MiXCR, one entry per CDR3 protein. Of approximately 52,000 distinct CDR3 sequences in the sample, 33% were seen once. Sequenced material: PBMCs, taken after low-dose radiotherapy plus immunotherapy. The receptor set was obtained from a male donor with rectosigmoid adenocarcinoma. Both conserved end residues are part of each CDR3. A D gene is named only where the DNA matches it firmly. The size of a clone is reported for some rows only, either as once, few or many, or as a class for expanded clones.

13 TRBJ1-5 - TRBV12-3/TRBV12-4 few TGTGCCAGCAGTTTATCACAAAATCAGCCCCAGCATTTT CASSLSQNQPQHF
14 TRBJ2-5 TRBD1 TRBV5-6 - TGTGCCAGCAGCGCCGGGACAGGGGGAAAGACCCAGTACTTC CASSAGTGGKTQYF
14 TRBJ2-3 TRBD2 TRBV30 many TGTGCCTTCCGACTAGCGGGGGACACAGATACGCAGTATTTT CAFRLAGDTDTQYF
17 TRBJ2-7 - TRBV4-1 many TGCGCCAGCAGCCAAGGATCAGGGGACACGGCCACCTACGAGCAGTACTTC CASSQGSGDTATYEQYF
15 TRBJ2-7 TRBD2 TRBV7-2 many TGTGCCAGCAGCTTAAAACCGGGAGGGCCTCCCGAGCAGTACTTC CASSLKPGGPPEQYF
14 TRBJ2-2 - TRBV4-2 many TGTGCCAGCAGCCAAGATCAGAACACCGGGGAGCTGTTTTTT CASSQDQNTGELFF
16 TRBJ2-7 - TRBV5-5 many TGTGCCAGCAGCTTGGGGCCGGAGGGGTTTTCCTACGAGCAGTACTTC CASSLGPEGFSYEQYF
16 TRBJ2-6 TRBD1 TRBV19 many TGTGCCAGTAGCCTCTCCCGGGACAGGGGTGCCAACGTCCTGACTTTC CASSLSRDRGANVLTF
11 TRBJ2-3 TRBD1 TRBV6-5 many TGTGCCAGCAGTCCGGGACAGAAGCAGTATTTT CASSPGQKQYF
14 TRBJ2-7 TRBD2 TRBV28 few TGTGCCAGCAGTTTGGGAGGGAAAACCTACGAGCAGTACTTC CASSLGGKTYEQYF
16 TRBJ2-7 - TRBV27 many TGTGCCAGCAGTTTATATTCTGGGGGCCCCGGCTACGAGCAGTACTTC CASSLYSGGPGYEQYF
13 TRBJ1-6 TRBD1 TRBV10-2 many TGCGCCAGCAGCTACAGGGGGCGCGAACCCCTCCACTTT CASSYRGREPLHF
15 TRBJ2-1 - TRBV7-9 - TGTGCCAGCAGCTTAAGTGGGTCTGCCTCCAATGAGCAGTTCTTC CASSLSGSASNEQFF
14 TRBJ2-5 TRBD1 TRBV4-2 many TGTGCCAGCAGCCAGACAGGGGGCGGAGAGACCCAGTACTTC CASSQTGGGETQYF
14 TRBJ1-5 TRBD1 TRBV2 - TGTGCCAGCAGGCCGACAGGGACGAATCAGCCCCAGCATTTT CASRPTGTNQPQHF
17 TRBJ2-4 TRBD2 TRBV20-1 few TGCAGTGCTCTAGGGACTAGCGGGAGTGGGGCCAAAAACATTCAGTACTTC CSALGTSGSGAKNIQYF
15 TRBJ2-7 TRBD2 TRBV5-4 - TGTGCCAGCAGCTTCCTAGCGGGGGGTTCCTACGAGCAGTACTTC CASSFLAGGSYEQYF
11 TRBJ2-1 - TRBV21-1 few TGTGCCAGCAGCAAAGCCCATGAGCAGTTCTTC CASSKAHEQFF
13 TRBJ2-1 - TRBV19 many TGTGCCACCAGCCGGGGCGTAGGAGATGAGCAGTTCTTC CATSRGVGDEQFF
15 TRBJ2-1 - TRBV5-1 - TGCGCCAGCAGCTTTACCGGGGAAGGTTACAATGAGCAGTTCTTC CASSFTGEGYNEQFF
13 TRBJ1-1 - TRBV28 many TGTGCCAGCAGTTTAGAGGTCGGCACTGAAGCTTTCTTT CASSLEVGTEAFF
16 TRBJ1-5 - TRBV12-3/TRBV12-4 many TGTGCCAGCAGTTTAGTCGCACAGGTCGACAATCAGCCCCAGCATTTT CASSLVAQVDNQPQHF
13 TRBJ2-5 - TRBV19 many TGTGCCAGTAGTATCAGGGAAAAAGAGACCCAGTACTTC CASSIREKETQYF
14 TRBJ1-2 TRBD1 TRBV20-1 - TGCAGTGCTAGAGGGGACAGGACTAACTATGGCTACACCTTC CSARGDRTNYGYTF
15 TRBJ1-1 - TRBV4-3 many TGCGCCAGCAGCCACCGAGCCCAACCCCACACTGAAGCTTTCTTT CASSHRAQPHTEAFF
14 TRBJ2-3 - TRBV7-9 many TGTGCCAGCAGCCCCGGACGTAGCACAGATACGCAGTATTTT CASSPGRSTDTQYF
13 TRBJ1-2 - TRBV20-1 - TGCAGTGCTAGAGATGGGGGGGTGGCGGGCTACACCTTC CSARDGGVAGYTF
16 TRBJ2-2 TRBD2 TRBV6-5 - TGTGCCAGCAGTCGTAGCGGGGGTCCGAACACCGGGGAGCTGTTTTTT CASSRSGGPNTGELFF
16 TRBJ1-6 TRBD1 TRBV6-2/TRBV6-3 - TGTGCCATCAGTGCCGGACAGGCGGGAAGTAATTCACCCCTCCACTTT CAISAGQAGSNSPLHF
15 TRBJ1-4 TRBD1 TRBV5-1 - TGCGCCAGCAGCTCACAGGGGTCAACTAATGAAAAACTGTTTTTT CASSSQGSTNEKLFF
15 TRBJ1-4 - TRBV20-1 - TGCAGTGCTAGAGCGGGCAGATCAACTAATGAAAAACTGTTTTTT CSARAGRSTNEKLFF
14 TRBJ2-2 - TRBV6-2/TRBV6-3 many TGTGCCAGCAGTATGGAAGGGCCCCCCGGGGAGCTGTTTTTT CASSMEGPPGELFF
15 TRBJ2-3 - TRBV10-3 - TGTGCCATCAGTGAGAACCAGGGACTGTCCGATACGCAGTATTTT CAISENQGLSDTQYF
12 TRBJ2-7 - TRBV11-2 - TGTGCCAGCAGCTTAGAGTTGTACGACCAGTACTTC CASSLELYDQYF
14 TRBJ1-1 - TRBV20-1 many TGCAGTGCCACCCTGGACGGATTGAACACTGAAGCTTTCTTT CSATLDGLNTEAFF
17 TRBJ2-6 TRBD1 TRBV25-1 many TGTGCCAGCAGCTGGACAGGGGCCTACTCTGGGGCCAACGTCCTGACTTTC CASSWTGAYSGANVLTF
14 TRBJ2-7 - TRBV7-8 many TGTGCCAGCAGCCCTCGGACTTCCACCTACGAGCAGTACTTC CASSPRTSTYEQYF
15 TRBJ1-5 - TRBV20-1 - TGCAGTGCTACCTTGGGGAGCTATAGCAATCAGCCCCAGCATTTT CSATLGSYSNQPQHF
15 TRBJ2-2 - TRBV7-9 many TGTGCCAGCAGCACTCGGACTATGAACACCGGGGAGCTGTTTTTT CASSTRTMNTGELFF
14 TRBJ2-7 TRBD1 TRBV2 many TGTGCCAGCAGTCGGACAGGGGGCGGCGACGAGCAGTACTTC CASSRTGGGDEQYF
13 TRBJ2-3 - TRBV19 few TGTGCCAGCGTCGGGGACGGGAAAGGCACGCAGTATTTT CASVGDGKGTQYF
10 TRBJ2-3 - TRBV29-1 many TGCAGCGTTGGAGAAGATACGCAGTATTTT CSVGEDTQYF
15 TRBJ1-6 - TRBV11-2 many TGTGCCAGCAGCTTAGACCAAGTAATCGATTCACCCCTCCACTTT CASSLDQVIDSPLHF
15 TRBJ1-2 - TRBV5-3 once TGTGCCAGCAGCTTATTTAACCGGGAGGACTATGGCTACACCTTC CASSLFNREDYGYTF